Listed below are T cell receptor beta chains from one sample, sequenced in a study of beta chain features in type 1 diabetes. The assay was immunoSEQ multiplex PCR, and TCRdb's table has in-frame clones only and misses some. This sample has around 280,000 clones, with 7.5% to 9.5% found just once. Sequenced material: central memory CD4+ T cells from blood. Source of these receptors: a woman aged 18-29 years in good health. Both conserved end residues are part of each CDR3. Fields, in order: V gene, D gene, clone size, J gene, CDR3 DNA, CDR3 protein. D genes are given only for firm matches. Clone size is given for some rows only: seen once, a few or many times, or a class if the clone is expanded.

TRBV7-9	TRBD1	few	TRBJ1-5	TGTGCCAGCAGCTCGGGACAGGGGAGTAGGGATCAGCCCCAGCATTTT	CASSSGQGSRDQPQHF
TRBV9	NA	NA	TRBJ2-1	TGTGCCAGCAGCGCTCCGGACGGAGTTGAGCAGTTCTTC	CASSAPDGVEQFF
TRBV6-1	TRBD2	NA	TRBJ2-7	TGTGCCAGCAGGCTTGCGGGGGTAAGCTCCTACGAGCAGTACTTC	CASRLAGVSSYEQYF
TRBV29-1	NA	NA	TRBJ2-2	TGCAGCGTTGCGGTTACCGGGGAGCTGTTTTTT	CSVAVTGELFF
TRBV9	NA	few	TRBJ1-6	TGTGCCAGCAGCGTCCATGAGGGAGATTCGCCCCTCCACTTT	CASSVHEGDSPLHF
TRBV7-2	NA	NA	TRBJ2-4	TGTGCCAGCAGCGGGCTGACAGGCGGCATTCAGTACTTC	CASSGLTGGIQYF
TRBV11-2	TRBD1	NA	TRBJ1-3	TGTGCCAGCAGCTTGGGGACAGCCCGGCGAAACACCATATATTTT	CASSLGTARRNTIYF
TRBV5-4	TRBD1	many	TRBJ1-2	TGTGCCAGCAGCCGAGCACGAGACAGGGATGACGGCTACACCTTC	CASSRARDRDDGYTF
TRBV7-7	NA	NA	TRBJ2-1	TGTGCTAGCAGCCGGGACGGTTACAATGAGCAGTTCTTC	CASSRDGYNEQFF
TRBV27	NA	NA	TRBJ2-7	TGTGCCAGCAGTTTACTTCGGCAGGGGTCCTACGAGCAGTACTTC	CASSLLRQGSYEQYF
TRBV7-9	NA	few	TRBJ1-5	TGTGCCAGCAGCCTTGGGACAACGGGCCACCCCCAGCATTTT	CASSLGTTGHPQHF
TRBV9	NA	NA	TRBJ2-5	TGTGCCAGCAGCGTAAGCCCAACAGTCCAAGAGACCCAGTACTTC	CASSVSPTVQETQYF
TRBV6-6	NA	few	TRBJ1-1	TGTGCCAGCAAGAGCAGGGACACTGAAGCTTTCTTT	CASKSRDTEAFF
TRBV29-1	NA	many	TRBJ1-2	TGCAGCGTTGAGGCAGTCGGCGGGACGCCCCTCTATGGCTACACCTTC	CSVEAVGGTPLYGYTF
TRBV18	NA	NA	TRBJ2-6	TGTGCCAGCTCACCAACAGGAGGGCTGAGCTCTGGGGCCAACGTCCTGACTTTC	CASSPTGGLSSGANVLTF
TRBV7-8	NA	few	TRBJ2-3	TGTGCCAGCAGCTATGTTGCAGATACGCAGTATTTT	CASSYVADTQYF
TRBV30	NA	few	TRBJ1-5	TGTGCCTGGAGTGGCGCCAGGGGACAGCCCCAGCATTTT	CAWSGARGQPQHF
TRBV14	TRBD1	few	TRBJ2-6	TGTGCCAGCAGCCAAACGATTGGAACAGGGGGGAGGCCTGGGGCCAACGTCCTGACTTTC	CASSQTIGTGGRPGANVLTF
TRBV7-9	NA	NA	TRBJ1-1	TGTGCCAGCAAACCCCCCGGCAGGCAGAACACTGAAGCTTTCTTT	CASKPPGRQNTEAFF
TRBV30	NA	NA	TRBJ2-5	TGTGCCTGGGAAGCTGGACTCCAAGAGACCCAGTACTTC	CAWEAGLQETQYF
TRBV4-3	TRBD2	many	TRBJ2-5	TGCGCCAGCAGCCCGTTCCGGGCGGGAGGGCAAGAGACCCAGTACTTC	CASSPFRAGGQETQYF
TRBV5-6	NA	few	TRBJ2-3	TGTGCCAGCAGCCCCCCACGGGGAGGTACAGATACGCAGTATTTT	CASSPPRGGTDTQYF
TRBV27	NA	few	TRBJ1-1	TGTGCCAGCAGTTCCCGGACAGAAGCTTTCTTT	CASSSRTEAFF
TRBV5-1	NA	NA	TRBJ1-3	TGCGCCAGCAGCTTGACCACACCAGACTCTGGAAACACCATATATTTT	CASSLTTPDSGNTIYF
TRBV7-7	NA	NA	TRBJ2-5	TGTGCTAGCAGCTTAGGGGTCGGGAACCAAGAGACCCAGTACTTC	CASSLGVGNQETQYF
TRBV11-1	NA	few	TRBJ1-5	TGTGCCAGCAGCTTAATTGGAAATCAGCCCCAGCATTTT	CASSLIGNQPQHF
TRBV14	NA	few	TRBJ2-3	TGTGCCAGCAGCCAGGGAGCTACGCTTACGCAGTATTTT	CASSQGATLTQYF
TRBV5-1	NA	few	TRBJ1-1	TGCGCCAGCAGCTTGTCCCTCCAAGCGAACACTGAAGCTTTCTTT	CASSLSLQANTEAFF
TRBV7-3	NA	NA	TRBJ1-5	TGTGCCAGCAGCTTAGATTACGGTCAGCCCCAGCATTTT	CASSLDYGQPQHF
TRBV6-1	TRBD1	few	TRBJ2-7	TGTGCCAGCAAAACCCGACAGGGGACAGGGGACGAGCAGTACTTC	CASKTRQGTGDEQYF
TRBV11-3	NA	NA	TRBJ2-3	TGTGCCAGCATCGGGGCCTCAGATACGCAGTATTTT	CASIGASDTQYF
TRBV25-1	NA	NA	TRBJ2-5	TGTGCCAGCAGTTTCGTGGGTCAAGAGACCCAGTACTTC	CASSFVGQETQYF
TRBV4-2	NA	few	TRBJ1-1	TGTGCCAGCAGCCAAGATCCCGGACAGTTGAACACTGAAGCTTTCTTT	CASSQDPGQLNTEAFF
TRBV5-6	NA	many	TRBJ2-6	TGTGCCAGCAGCTTGTACAATTCTGGGGCCAACGTCCTGACTTTC	CASSLYNSGANVLTF
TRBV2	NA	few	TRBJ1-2	TGTGCCAGCAGGAAGGGGAGGGGCAGCCTTAACTATGGCTACACCTTC	CASRKGRGSLNYGYTF
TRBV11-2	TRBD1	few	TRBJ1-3	TGTGCCAGCAGCCAATTACAGGGGGCTGGAAACACCATATATTTT	CASSQLQGAGNTIYF
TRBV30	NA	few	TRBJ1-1	TGTGCCTGGAGTCGGGTAACTAACACTGAAGCTTTCTTT	CAWSRVTNTEAFF
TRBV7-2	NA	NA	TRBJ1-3	TGTGCCAGCAGAATAAACGCCCTGGGGGCCATATATTTT	CASRINALGAIYF
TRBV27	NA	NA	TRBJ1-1	TGTGCCAGCAGTTTATCCTTAGGGATGGGGGTCACTGAAGCTTTCTTT	CASSLSLGMGVTEAFF
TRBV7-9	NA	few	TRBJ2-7	TGTGCCAGCAGCTTCCCCTCAAAGAGATCCTACGAGCAGTACTTC	CASSFPSKRSYEQYF
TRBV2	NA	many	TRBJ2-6	TGTGCCAGCAGTAAATCCTCTGGGGCCAACGTCCTGACTTTC	CASSKSSGANVLTF
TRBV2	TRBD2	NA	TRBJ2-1	TGTGCCAGCAGGGAACTAGCGGGAAGCAATGAGCAGTTCTTC	CASRELAGSNEQFF
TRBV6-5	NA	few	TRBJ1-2	TGTGCCAGCAGGAACGAGCGGGACTTTGGCGGCTACACCTTC	CASRNERDFGGYTF
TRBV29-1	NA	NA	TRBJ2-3	TGCAGCGTTCCTCGGAAAGCCACAGATACGCAGTATTTT	CSVPRKATDTQYF
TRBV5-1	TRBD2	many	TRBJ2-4	TGCGCCAGCAGCTTGGATGTCCTGACTAGCGGGGCCCTTGGCATTCAGTACTTC	CASSLDVLTSGALGIQYF
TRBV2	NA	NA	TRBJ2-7	TGTGCCAGCAGATTAAACCCGGGGGCCGAGCAGTACTTC	CASRLNPGAEQYF
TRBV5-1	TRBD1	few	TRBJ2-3	TGCGCCAGCGGGACAGGAAGATTCCCTACGCAGTATTTT	CASGTGRFPTQYF
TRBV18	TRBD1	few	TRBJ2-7	TGTGCCAGCTCACTATACACGGACAGGGCCTACGAGCAGTACTTC	CASSLYTDRAYEQYF
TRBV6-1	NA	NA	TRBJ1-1	TGTGCCAGCAGGGATCACCGAAACACTGAAGCTTTCTTT	CASRDHRNTEAFF
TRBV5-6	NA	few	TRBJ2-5	TGTGCCAGCAGCTCCCTTATGGAAGAGACCCAGTACTTC	CASSSLMEETQYF
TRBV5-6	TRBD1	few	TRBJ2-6	TGTGCCAGCAGGCCGGACAGGGGAATCGCTCTGGGGGCCAACGTCCTGACTTTC	CASRPDRGIALGANVLTF
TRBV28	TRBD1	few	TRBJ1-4	TGTGCCAGCAGGAACACCGGGACAGGGATATTTGAAAAACTGTTTTTT	CASRNTGTGIFEKLFF
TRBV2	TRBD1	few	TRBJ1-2	TGTGCCAGCAGTGAAGCGGGGTACAGGGGGCCTGGCTACACCTTC	CASSEAGYRGPGYTF
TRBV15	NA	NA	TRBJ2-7	TGTGCCACCAGCAGGGGCGGAGGCGGGTATTCCTACGAGCAGTACTTC	CATSRGGGGYSYEQYF
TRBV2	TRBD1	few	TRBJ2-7	TGTGCCAGCAGAGCCGGACAGGGGGTGGTAGTGCAGTACTTC	CASRAGQGVVVQYF
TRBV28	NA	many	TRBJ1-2	TGTGCCAGCAGCCTCGGAGACCATGGCTACACCTTC	CASSLGDHGYTF
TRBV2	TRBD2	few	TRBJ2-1	TGTGCCAGCATGCCCGGGACTAGCGGAACTAGCTCCTACAATGAGCAGTTCTTC	CASMPGTSGTSSYNEQFF
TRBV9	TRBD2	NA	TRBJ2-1	TGTGCCAGCAGCGTGACTAGCGGGATCGTATACAATGAGCAGTTCTTC	CASSVTSGIVYNEQFF
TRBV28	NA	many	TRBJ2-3	TGTGCCAGCATAAACAGGGCCACAGATACGCAGTATTTT	CASINRATDTQYF
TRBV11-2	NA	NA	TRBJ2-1	TGTGCCAGCAGCCAAATCCTCGCAGGGGCCGAGCAGTTCTTC	CASSQILAGAEQFF